The rows below give T cell receptor beta chains drawn from one sample of a study of cytomegalovirus exposure and HLA in healthy donors. Clones were sequenced by immunoSEQ multiplex PCR, and TCRdb holds only the in-frame ones, with some missing. Among about 120,000 clones listed, around 66% were seen once. The sample consisted of PBMCs. The receptors were gathered from a man younger than 30 in good health and CMV-seronegative. Both conserved end residues are part of each CDR3. The D gene is left open where the match is weak. Clone size, where shown, is once, few, many, or a class for clones that have expanded.

V gene,J gene,clone size,D gene,CDR3 DNA,CDR3 protein
TRBV9,TRBJ2-2,NA,TRBD2,TGTGCCAGCAGCGTACGGGCTAGCGGGGTGGGGGGAACCGGGGAGCTGTTTTTT,CASSVRASGVGGTGELFF
TRBV9,TRBJ2-6,NA,TRBD1,TGTGCCAGCAGCCCCCTCGGACAGGAGAAATCTGGGGCCAACGTCCTGACTTTC,CASSPLGQEKSGANVLTF
TRBV28,TRBJ2-4,few,NA,TGTGCCACCCAACAGGGCGTGATTCAGTACTTC,CATQQGVIQYF
TRBV30,TRBJ2-7,NA,NA,TGTGCCTGGTCCGGGCTAGCGCCTACCTACGAGCAGTACTTC,CAWSGLAPTYEQYF
TRBV13,TRBJ2-6,few,NA,TGTGCCAGCAGCCCCGGGGGGCCGGGGGCCAACGTCCTGACTTTC,CASSPGGPGANVLTF
TRBV6-5,TRBJ1-6,NA,TRBD1,TGTGCCAGCCGGACAGGGGATAGTTCACCCCTCCACTTT,CASRTGDSSPLHF
TRBV30,TRBJ2-7,NA,NA,TGTGCCTGGAAGACTTATGGGAGGTGGTACTTC,CAWKTYGRWYF
TRBV19,TRBJ2-3,once,TRBD1,TGTGCCAGTAGTTCCGGGACAGGGTCGGTGGATACGCAGTATTTT,CASSSGTGSVDTQYF
TRBV19,TRBJ2-7,NA,NA,TGTGCCAGTAGTATCGCGACAGGATCCTACGAGCAGTACTTC,CASSIATGSYEQYF
TRBV5-6,TRBJ2-3,NA,NA,TGTGCCAGCAGCTTAAACAAGGGACATCTCAGAGATACGCAGTATTTT,CASSLNKGHLRDTQYF
TRBV10-1,TRBJ2-1,NA,TRBD2,TGCGCCAGCAGTGAGCCAGGCGCGGGGGAAACTAAGGGTGAGCAGTTCTTC,CASSEPGAGETKGEQFF
TRBV18,TRBJ2-2,NA,TRBD1,TGTGCCAGCTCACCACTAGGGGGCGCGAGCACCGGGGAGCTGTTTTTT,CASSPLGGASTGELFF
TRBV9,TRBJ2-7,NA,TRBD1,TGTGCCAGCAGCGTCCAAGACAGGGCCTACGAGCAGTACTTC,CASSVQDRAYEQYF
TRBV28,TRBJ1-5,NA,TRBD1,TGTGCCAGCAGGAAATACAGGGGGATCTATCAGCCCCAGCATTTT,CASRKYRGIYQPQHF
TRBV7-9,TRBJ1-2,NA,NA,TGTGCCAGCAGCTCAAAACCCAACAGCAGATGGGTCGACTATGGCTACACCTTC,CASSSKPNSRWVDYGYTF
TRBV9,TRBJ2-3,few,TRBD2,TGTGCCAGCAGCGTAAGCGGGAGATCAGATACGCAGTATTTT,CASSVSGRSDTQYF
TRBV29-1,TRBJ1-2,once,TRBD1,TGCAGCGTTTTCGACAGGGGACTGTGTGGCTACACCTTC,CSVFDRGLCGYTF
TRBV6-6,TRBJ2-3,few,TRBD1,TGTGCCAGCAGTGAGCTACAGGGGCGGGCAGATACGCAGTATTTT,CASSELQGRADTQYF
TRBV4-1,TRBJ2-2,NA,NA,TGCGCCAGCAGCCAAGATGTGTGGGGGGTCACCGGGGAGCTGTTTTTT,CASSQDVWGVTGELFF
TRBV28,TRBJ1-2,NA,TRBD1,TGTGCCAGTACTAGACCAATCCGGGACAGGGGGGGCTATGGCTACACCTTC,CASTRPIRDRGGYGYTF
TRBV29-1,TRBJ2-1,once,TRBD2,TGCAGCGTTTTCGGGCTAGCGGGGAATTATGAGCAGTTCTTC,CSVFGLAGNYEQFF
TRBV6-6,TRBJ1-6,NA,NA,TGTGTCAGCAGTCGACAGCCGTTCAATTCACCCCTCCACTTT,CVSSRQPFNSPLHF
TRBV29-1,TRBJ1-2,NA,NA,TGCAGCGCCACGGGCCGGGGTGGCTACACCTTC,CSATGRGGYTF
TRBV18,TRBJ1-1,few,NA,TGTGCCAGCTCGTCCACATCGAACACTGAAGCTTTCTTT,CASSSTSNTEAFF
TRBV6-6,TRBJ2-7,NA,NA,TGTGCCAGCAGTTACCCCGGGGGCGAGCAGTACTTC,CASSYPGGEQYF
TRBV9,TRBJ2-1,NA,NA,TGTGCCAGCAGCGTAGTTTCGGTACGCGGTGTTCAGTTCTTC,CASSVVSVRGVQFF
TRBV28,TRBJ1-6,NA,NA,TGTGCCACCTCAGGGGTCGGCTCCTATAATTCACCCCTCCACTTT,CATSGVGSYNSPLHF
TRBV5-1,TRBJ2-7,NA,TRBD1,TGCGCCAGCAGACCGGGACAGGGGAACGAGCAGTACTTC,CASRPGQGNEQYF
TRBV19,TRBJ2-7,NA,TRBD2,TGTGCCAGTACCTCGACTAGCTTCGACGAGCAGTACTTC,CASTSTSFDEQYF
TRBV15,TRBJ2-3,NA,NA,TGTGCCACCAGCAGAAGGGGGGGTAGCGGCGATACGCAGTATTTT,CATSRRGGSGDTQYF
TRBV27,TRBJ1-5,NA,NA,TGTGCCAGCAGTGGCGGACAAGGCAATCAGCCCCAGCATTTT,CASSGGQGNQPQHF
TRBV28,TRBJ2-7,few,TRBD1,TGTGCCAGCCATCCCCCGGGACAGGGATCCGAGCAGTACTTC,CASHPPGQGSEQYF
TRBV5-1,TRBJ2-7,NA,TRBD1,TGCGCCAGCAGTCCCGGGACAGAGCTCTACGAGCAGTACTTC,CASSPGTELYEQYF
TRBV6-5,TRBJ2-1,NA,TRBD2,TGTGCCAGCAGTTACTCTCCTAGCGGGGGTTACAATGAGCAGTTCTTC,CASSYSPSGGYNEQFF
TRBV30,TRBJ1-1,NA,TRBD1,TGTGCCCATACATGGACAGGAGGTTTGAACACTGAAGCTTTCTTT,CAHTWTGGLNTEAFF
TRBV7-9,TRBJ1-1,NA,NA,TGTGCCAGCACCGTCGGGGGAGAAGCTTTCTTT,CASTVGGEAFF
TRBV19,TRBJ1-5,NA,TRBD1,TGTGCCAGTAGCCGCGGGCTTTGGGACAGAACTAGCAATCAGCCCCAGCATTTT,CASSRGLWDRTSNQPQHF
TRBV7-6,TRBJ2-1,NA,TRBD2,TGTGCCAGCAGCGCTTTAGGCGGGAGGGCCCACGATGAGCAGTTCTTC,CASSALGGRAHDEQFF
TRBV14,TRBJ1-2,NA,TRBD1,TGTGCCAGCAGCCGAGACGGACAGGAGCGGCATGGCTACACCTTC,CASSRDGQERHGYTF
TRBV5-1,TRBJ2-2,NA,TRBD1,TGCGCCAGCAGCCTACGGACAGGGAACACCGGGGAGCTGTTTTTT,CASSLRTGNTGELFF
TRBV9,TRBJ2-3,NA,TRBD2,TGTGCCAGCAGCGTACTAGCGGGAGGCACAGATACGCAGTATTTT,CASSVLAGGTDTQYF
TRBV9,TRBJ2-5,NA,NA,TGTGCCAGCAGCCTCGCCGCTGGGCGGGTCGAGACCCAGTACTTC,CASSLAAGRVETQYF
TRBV7-2,TRBJ2-5,NA,TRBD2,TGTGCCAGCAGCCCTAGACTAGCGGGAGGGCCGGGACAAGAGACCCAGTACTTC,CASSPRLAGGPGQETQYF
TRBV28,TRBJ2-1,NA,TRBD2,TGTGCCAGCAGCCCGAATAGCGGGAGGGCCTCAGATGAGCAGTTCTTC,CASSPNSGRASDEQFF
TRBV30,TRBJ1-3,NA,TRBD1,TGTGCCTGGAGGACAGGGGGAGGAAACACCATATATTTT,CAWRTGGGNTIYF
TRBV10-3,TRBJ2-5,NA,TRBD2,TGTGCCATCAGTGAGACCTTTACTAGCGGGAGTTACCAAGAGACCCAGTACTTC,CAISETFTSGSYQETQYF
TRBV14,TRBJ2-7,NA,NA,TGTGCCAGCAGCCAAACCTACGAGCAGTACTTC,CASSQTYEQYF
TRBV19,TRBJ1-5,NA,NA,TGTGCCAGTAGTTCAGGGGCCTACAATCAGCCCCAGCATTTT,CASSSGAYNQPQHF
TRBV29-1,TRBJ2-7,NA,TRBD2,TGCAGCGTTGAAGCCAGGAGCGGGAGTTCCTACGAGCAGTACTTC,CSVEARSGSSYEQYF
TRBV19,TRBJ2-2,NA,TRBD1,TGTGCCAGTAGGAGACAGGGAGACACCGGGGAGCTGTTTTTT,CASRRQGDTGELFF
TRBV7-2,TRBJ2-7,NA,NA,TGTGCCAGCAGCTTCACGTGGCAGGCCTACTACGAGCAGTACTTC,CASSFTWQAYYEQYF